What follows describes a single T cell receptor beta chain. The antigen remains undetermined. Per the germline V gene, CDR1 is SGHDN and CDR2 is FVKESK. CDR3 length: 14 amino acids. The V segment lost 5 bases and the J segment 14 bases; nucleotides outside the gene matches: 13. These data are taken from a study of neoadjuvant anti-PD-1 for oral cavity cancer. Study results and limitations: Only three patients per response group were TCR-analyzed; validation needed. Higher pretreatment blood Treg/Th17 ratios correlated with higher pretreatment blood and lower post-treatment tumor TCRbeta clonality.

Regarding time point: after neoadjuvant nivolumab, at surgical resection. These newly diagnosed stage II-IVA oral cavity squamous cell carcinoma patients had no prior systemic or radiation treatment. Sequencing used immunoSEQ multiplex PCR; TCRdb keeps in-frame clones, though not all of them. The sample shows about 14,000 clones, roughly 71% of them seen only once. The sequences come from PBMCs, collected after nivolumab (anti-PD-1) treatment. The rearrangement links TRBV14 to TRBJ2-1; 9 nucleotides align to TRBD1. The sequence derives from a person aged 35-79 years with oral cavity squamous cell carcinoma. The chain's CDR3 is CASSEGVRQGDEFF. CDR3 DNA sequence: TGTGCCAGCAGCGAAGGGGTCCGACAGGGGGACGAGTTCTTC.